The clone carrying this T cell receptor (beta chain) was counted only a few times. The CDR3 consists of 14 residues. Trimming removed 7 bases at V and 0 bases at J, with 13 bases between. Per germline, CDR1 LGHDT and CDR2 YNNKEL (reference sequence). Libraries for naive CD8 T cells, which were made from about 19,000 to 1,100,000 sorted cells, drew on 10%, 30% or 50% of the RNA. This entry belongs to a study of molecular identifiers for immune sequencing clone quantification. TCRdb reanalysed the PCR reads using MiXCR and keeps one entry per CDR3 protein. Among just under 650,000 distinct CDR3 sequences listed, nearly 20% were seen once.

Sample: naive CD8+ T cells from blood, with Jurkat cell RNA spiked in. The subset was: FACS-sorted CD8+CD4-CCR7+CD45RA+ naive T cells. The receptor comes from a human donor in good health. Some libraries in this study had Jurkat cell RNA spiked in. The genes are TRBV3-1 and TRBJ2-7; D not resolved. The CDR3 reads CASTVGLGSYEQYF. In nucleotides, the CDR3 is TGTGCCAGCACCGTGGGCCTTGGCTCCTACGAGCAGTACTTC.